This T cell receptor beta chain was recovered during a study of T cell repertoires in cytomegalovirus infection. One entry per CDR3 protein results from TCRdb running MiXCR on the reads. The sample consists of nearly 450,000 distinct CDR3 sequences, roughly 31% of them appearing once. The CDR3 runs to 14 residues. V shed 6 bases and J 8 bases; nucleotides not matched to a gene: 10. From germline, CDR1 is MNHEY and CDR2 SVGAGI. Turning to this clonotype: A much larger clone sits a single nucleotide away, making a read error possible. Since no conserved phenylalanine or tryptophan closes the CDR3, a read error is the likely cause.

Source material: PBMCs. The J gene is TRBJ2-1, the V gene TRBV6-5; 7 nucleotides align to TRBD2. This receptor was taken from a human donor in good health (CMV status not recorded). Some clones in this sample may be carry-over from other donors' samples. CDR3 sequence: CASRQLAMGDEQFL. The CDR3 DNA follows: TGTGCCAGCAGACAACTAGCGATGGGCGATGAGCAGTTCTTA.